Here is one T cell receptor beta chain with its context. Regions amplified from RNA transcripts were the TCR beta CDR3 regions. The study used the HTBI primer set for a first-round RT-PCR of the TCR CDR3. TCRdb redid the calling of the multiplex PCR reads with MiXCR, one entry per CDR3 protein. The sample lists under 600,000 distinct CDR3 sequences; more than 15% were seen once. This entry is derived from a study of T cells in Graves' hyperthyroidism and ophthalmopathy. Study-wide context: Blood was drawn when the patient was first diagnosed and still untreated.

V lost 3 bases to trimming and J lost 0 bases, with 15 bases between them. CDR1 SGDLS and CDR2 YYNGEE come from the germline V gene. This CDR3 has 16 amino acids. The sample taken for sequencing was blood. The chain employs TRBV9 and TRBJ1-2; D possibly corresponds to TRBD1 (5 bases). This clonotype was obtained from a woman in her thirties or forties with Graves' ophthalmopathy. CDR3 sequence (DNA): TGTGCCAGCAGCGGAATAGGGGCATCAGCTAACTATGGCTACACCTTC. As protein: CASSGIGASANYGYTF.